This passage covers 29 T cell receptor beta chains from one sample sequenced in a study of blood T cell repertoires in COVID-19. The method was immunoSEQ multiplex PCR; TCRdb's version includes in-frame clones alone and lacks a portion of them. The table lists approximately 390,000 clones, approximately 89% of them singletons. Sample: peripheral blood. These TCRs come from a woman in her sixties or seventies with COVID-19, enrolled during active disease.

In its sample, this clone was seen once. The chain is built from TRBV9 and TRBJ1-1; D is perhaps TRBD1 (6 bases). Trimming removed 0 bases at V and 3 bases at J, with 9 bases between. Germline assignment: CDR1 SGDLS and CDR2 YYNGEE. This CDR3 comprises 14 residues. The CDR3 DNA sequence: TGTGCCAGCAGCGTAGGAGGGGGTCACACTGAAGCTTTCTTT. It specifies CASSVGGGHTEAFF.

The rearrangement links TRBV20-1 to TRBJ2-1; 13 bases fit TRBD2. Germline CDR1 is DFQATT and CDR2 is SNEGSKA (reference sequence). The length of the CDR3 is 16 residues. V lost 3 bases, J lost 7 bases, and 9 bases stayed unmatched. CDR3 in DNA: TGCAGTGCTAGTCAGGGACTAGCGGGGATTGGGAATGAGCAGTTCTTC. Protein: CSASQGLAGIGNEQFF.

The V gene is TRBV5-5, the J gene TRBJ2-3, with 10 bases that match TRBD2. There are 17 residues in the CDR3. With 4 bases clipped from V and 1 base from J, the junction kept 9 bases outside the gene matches. Germline values: CDR1 SGHKS, CDR2 YYEKEE (reference sequence). CDR3 loop: CASSTHPGTSGTDTQYF. The CDR3 region has the DNA TGTGCCAGCAGCACTCACCCCGGGACTAGCGGCACAGATACGCAGTATTTT.

This chain links TRBV3-1 (or the pseudogene TRBV3-2) with TRBJ2-3; D gene unclear. The germline V gene has CDR1 LGHDT and CDR2 YNNKEL (reference sequence). V was cut by 4 bases and J by 6 bases, with 11 bases left in between. The CDR3 length is 13 residues. The chain's CDR3 is CASSLRGVDTQYF. The CDR3 DNA sequence: TGTGCCAGCAGCCTCCGAGGAGTGGATACGCAGTATTTT.

The CDR3 here is CASSSFNRGRRGTEAFF. The CDR3 DNA reads as TGTGCCAGCAGCTCCTTCAACAGGGGGCGGAGGGGAACTGAAGCTTTCTTT. The chain couples TRBV7-9 to TRBJ1-1; TRBD1 aligns across 9 bases. Trimming at V came to 4 bases and at J to 5 bases, leaving 14 bases not matched to a gene. Germline lookup yields CDR1 SEHNR and CDR2 FQNEAQ (reference sequence). CDR3 length: 17 residues.

The chain couples TRBV7-9 to TRBJ1-6, with 10 bases identical to TRBD1. The trim removed 1 base at V and 6 bases at J, leaving 3 bases unmatched. Germline CDR1 is SEHNR and CDR2 is FQNEAQ (reference sequence). The CDR3 has 16 residues. The CDR3 coding sequence is TGTGCCAGCAGCTTAGGACAGGGGGCCGGTAATTCACCCCTCCACTTT. Translation: CASSLGQGAGNSPLHF.

The rearrangement joins TRBV30 to TRBJ2-1; TRBD2 aligns across 10 bases. The CDR3 runs 12 residues. Germline CDR1 GTSNPN, CDR2 SVGIG (reference sequence). V was clipped by 5 bases and J by 14 bases; unmatched bases: 9. This CDR3 is CAWSRAGTSEFF. CDR3 in DNA: TGTGCCTGGTCCCGCGCCGGGACTAGCGAGTTCTTC.

This clone has only a few counts. This rearrangement joins TRBV7-9 to TRBJ1-4; D remains unclear. This CDR3 is built from 15 residues. Trimming shortened V by 1 base and J by 8 bases, and 14 bases separated the two germline ends. The germline CDR1 and CDR2 sequences are SEHNR and FQNEAQ (reference sequence). The CDR3, as DNA: TGTGCCAGCAGCTTAGGTGCGCAGGTTAACGAAAAACTGTTTTTT. This gives the protein CASSLGAQVNEKLFF.

This clone was observed a single time. The V gene is TRBV5-4, the J gene TRBJ2-2, with a weak D call TRBD1 (5 bases). Trimming shortened V by 0 bases and J by 6 bases, and 9 bases separated the two germline ends. This CDR3 spans 14 amino acids. Per the germline V gene, CDR1 is SGHNT and CDR2 is YYREEE (reference sequence). CDR3 loop: CASSLGPGPGELFF. In DNA form, the CDR3 reads TGTGCCAGCAGCTTGGGACCAGGGCCCGGGGAGCTGTTTTTT.

The chain uses TRBV6-2 or TRBV6-3 and TRBJ1-5; no clear D. There are 14 residues in the CDR3. Trimming left V 4 bases short and J 2 bases short, with 9 bases between. CDR1 and CDR2 from the germline V gene are MNHEY and SVGEGT. CDR3 DNA sequence: TGTGCCAGCAGTTCGTATCGGGGCAATCAGCCCCAGCATTTT. Amino acids: CASSSYRGNQPQHF.

This clone was seen more than once but under ten times. The rearrangement joins TRBV4-2 to TRBJ1-4; D may be TRBD1 (6 bases). Germline-derived CDR1 and CDR2 are LGHNA and YNFKEQ. Trimming left V 1 base short and J 8 bases short, with 11 bases between. This CDR3 comprises 14 residues. For the CDR3, the DNA is TGTGCCAGCAGCCAAGGTCAGGGGTGGGAAAAACTGTTTTTT. Translating it yields CASSQGQGWEKLFF.

CDR3 in amino acids: CASSILTGVTEAFF. CDR3 DNA: TGCGCCAGCAGTATCCTTACAGGGGTAACTGAAGCTTTCTTT. This chain links TRBV10-1 with TRBJ1-1; 7 bases are a match to TRBD1. CDR1 is WNHNN and CDR2 is SYGVQD in the germline V gene (reference sequence). The CDR3 is made up of 14 amino acids. After removal of 5 bases from V and 5 bases from J, the junction contained 8 bases not matched to a gene.

V gene TRBV6-5 combines with J gene TRBJ1-2; D ambiguous. The V gene lost 6 bases and the J gene lost 3 bases, with 14 bases spanning the gap. The CDR3 has 14 amino acids. The germline V gene encodes CDR1 MNHEY and CDR2 SVGAGI. The CDR3: CASSRLQAYYGYTF. DNA for the CDR3: TGTGCCAGCAGCCGCCTCCAGGCTTACTATGGCTACACCTTC.

V and J are TRBV28 and TRBJ2-7, with unresolved D. The CDR3 contains 13 residues. Trimming pared 2 bases from V and 8 bases from J, leaving 13 bases between. CDR1 is MDHEN, CDR2 SYDVKM, per germline. For the CDR3, the DNA is TGTGCCAGCAGTTTACAGACTCTTGATCAGCAGTACTTC. This sequence encodes CASSLQTLDQQYF.

The chain recombines TRBV5-5 with TRBJ1-4, with D unclear. Germline CDR1 SGHKS, CDR2 YYEKEE (reference sequence). The CDR3 is 16 amino acids. The V end was cut by 1 base, the J end by 0 bases, with 10 bases between. The chain's CDR3 is CASSLRTHATNEKLFF. The CDR3 nucleotides are TGTGCCAGCAGCTTGAGGACTCACGCAACTAATGAAAAACTGTTTTTT. Complete variable domain (other parts from reference TRBV5-5 and TRBJ1-4): DAGVTQSPTHLIKTRGQQVTLRCSPISGHKSVSWYQQVLGQGPQFIFQYYEKEERGRGNFPDRFSARQFPNYSSELNVNALLLGDSALYLCASSLRTHATNEKLFFGSGTQLSVL.

This clone was detected only once. The chain employs TRBV30 and TRBJ2-7; TRBD1 aligns across 7 bases. Losses at the gene ends were 2 bases for V and 2 bases for J; bases not matched to a gene: 15. The CDR3 runs to 17 residues. Germline CDR1 and CDR2: GTSNPN and SVGIG (reference sequence). The DNA of the CDR3 is TGTGCCTGGAGTCCCCCTCCCGTGTACAGGGGAACCTACGAGCAGTACTTC. The encoded protein is CAWSPPPVYRGTYEQYF.

CDR3 in amino acids: CASSPPGGVVTDTQYF. CDR3 DNA sequence: TGTGCCAGCAGCCCACCCGGAGGGGTGGTAACAGATACGCAGTATTTT. The chain joins TRBV9 to TRBJ2-3; TRBD2 is a possible D gene (6 bases). V lost 4 bases and J lost 3, with 18 bases in between. Per the germline V gene, CDR1 is SGDLS and CDR2 is YYNGEE. The CDR3 consists of 16 residues.

This rearrangement joins TRBV9 to TRBJ2-2; D unclear. In germline, CDR1 is SGDLS, CDR2 YYNGEE. Trimming left V 5 bases short and J 1 base short, with 12 bases between. The CDR3 loop spans 15 amino acids. The CDR3 sequence: CASRRNTENTGELFF. CDR3 in DNA: TGTGCCAGCAGGAGAAATACAGAGAACACCGGGGAGCTGTTTTTT.

The genes are TRBV6-1 and TRBJ2-7; TRBD2 aligns across 7 bases. The CDR3 runs 15 residues. Germline-derived CDR1 and CDR2 are MNHNS and SASEGT. The junction had 3 bases not matched to a gene; V was cut back by 1 base and J by 0 bases. The CDR3 here is CASSEGASGSYEQYF. CDR3 in DNA: TGTGCCAGCAGTGAAGGCGCTAGCGGCTCCTACGAGCAGTACTTC.

The chain employs TRBV18 and TRBJ1-1, with TRBD1 matching over 8 bases. V lost 6 bases to trimming and J lost 3 bases; unmatched junction nucleotides: 6. This CDR3 is 14 amino acids long. In germline, CDR1 is KGHSH, CDR2 LQKENI. The CDR3 DNA follows: TGTGCCAGCTCTCTCCACAGGGGGGACACTGAAGCTTTCTTT. It codes for CASSLHRGDTEAFF.

The chain recombines TRBV2 with TRBJ1-3; 7 positions match TRBD1. Germline V CDR1 and CDR2: SNHLY, FYNNEI. Trimming at V came to 3 bases and at J to 3 bases, leaving 2 bases not matched to a gene. The CDR3 sequence is 14 residues long. This CDR3 reads CASSDQGGGNTIYF. The CDR3 DNA reads as TGTGCCAGCAGTGACCAGGGGGGTGGAAACACCATATATTTT. Based on the CDR3 plus reference TRBV2 and TRBJ1-3, the full variable domain is EPEVTQTPSHQVTQMGQEVILRCVPISNHLYFYWYRQILGQKVEFLVSFYNNEISEKSEIFDDQFSVERPDGSNFTLKIRSTKLEDSAMYFCASSDQGGGNTIYFGEGSWLTVV.

V is TRBV19 and J is TRBJ2-3; 8 nucleotides line up with TRBD1. Germline V CDR1 and CDR2: LNHDA, SQIVND (reference sequence). This CDR3 has 16 amino acids. The ends lost 5 bases at V and 2 bases at J; junction bases unmatched: 9. The CDR3 DNA follows: TGTGCCAGTAGTCCATGGACAGGGAGAAACACAGATACGCAGTATTTT. The encoded protein is CASSPWTGRNTDTQYF.

The chain recombines TRBV25-1 with TRBJ1-6, with a tentative D call TRBD1 (6 bases). Between the trimmed V and J ends, which lost 6 bases and 0 bases, there was a span of 9 bases. This CDR3 has 15 amino acids. The germline gives CDR1 MGHDK, CDR2 SYGVNS. CDR3 bases: TGTGCCAGCAGCCAACAGGGCTCCTATAATTCACCCCTCCACTTT. Translating gives CASSQQGSYNSPLHF.

CDR3: CASRRGGNGEQFF. The CDR3 DNA reads TGTGCCAGCAGAAGAGGGGGAAACGGTGAGCAGTTCTTC. The chain links TRBV6-5 to TRBJ2-1; D is possibly TRBD1 (6 bases). The V and J ends lost 6 bases and 9 bases respectively, with 15 bases between them. This CDR3 contains 13 residues. Germline CDR1 MNHEY, CDR2 SVGAGI.

The rearrangement links TRBV6-1 to TRBJ1-5; possibly TRBD1 for D (5 bases). The germline CDR1 and CDR2 sequences are MNHNS and SASEGT. The V gene lost 0 bases and the J gene lost 5 bases, with 11 bases spanning the gap. The CDR3 totals 15 residues. CDR3 nucleotides: TGTGCCAGCAGTGAAGCCCCAGGGCCCTATCAGCCCCAGCATTTT. Amino acids: CASSEAPGPYQPQHF.

The chain joins TRBV5-4 to TRBJ1-1; the match to TRBD1 covers 7 bases. J lost 7 bases, V lost 3 bases, and 9 bases had no gene match. The CDR3 totals 14 residues. Germline V gene data show CDR1 as SGHNT and CDR2 as YYREEE (reference sequence). The CDR3 sequence is CASSYSTGRVEAFF. In DNA form, the CDR3 reads TGTGCCAGCAGCTATTCGACAGGGCGGGTTGAAGCTTTCTTT.

The chain links TRBV12-3 or TRBV12-4 to TRBJ2-7; D is possibly TRBD1 (5 bases). The V gene lost 6 bases and the J gene lost 4 bases, with 10 bases spanning the gap. The CDR3 length is 12 residues. This chain's CDR3 is CASSPAGYEQYF. The CDR3 DNA follows: TGTGCCAGCAGCCCTGCAGGGTACGAGCAGTACTTC.

This clone was seen only once. The V gene is TRBV7-9, the J gene TRBJ1-5; maybe TRBD1 (5 bases). The length of the CDR3 is 14 residues. CDR1 SEHNR and CDR2 FQNEAQ come from the germline V gene (reference sequence). V dropped 4 bases and J dropped 3 bases, with 10 bases sitting between them. In nucleotides, the CDR3 is TGTGCCAGCAGCTCCTCAGGGAACAATCAGCCCCAGCATTTT. It translates to CASSSSGNNQPQHF.

The V gene is TRBV7-2, the J gene TRBJ2-5, with D perhaps matching TRBD2 (5 bases). The V gene lost 5 bases and the J gene lost 0 bases, with 10 bases spanning the gap. This CDR3 is built from 14 residues. The V gene's germline CDR1 is SGHTA and CDR2 FQGNSA. The CDR3 sequence: CASSLRGYQETQYF. The CDR3 DNA reads TGTGCCAGCAGCCTTCGAGGGTACCAAGAGACCCAGTACTTC.